This T cell receptor (beta chain) was documented in a study of blood T cells in healthy people across ages. V gave up 4 bases and J gave up 5 bases; unmatched junction bases: 13. This CDR3 has 16 amino acids. CDR1 and CDR2 from the germline V gene are SGHRS and YFSETQ. It was with a sample-barcoded 5' primer and a J-beta primer mix that a second PCR of roughly 6 to 11 cycles was run. Each CDR3 protein gets one entry after TCRdb re-called the 5' RACE reads with MiXCR. The sample yields some 1.4 million distinct CDR3 sequences, around 42% seen once. Sequencing was done on a sample of blood. The source of this sequence is a woman between 18 and 29 years old in good health. This chain connects TRBV5-1 to TRBJ2-7; the match to TRBD1 covers 9 bases. CDR3 sequence reads: CASSRNNRDRDHEQYF. The CDR3 DNA is TGCGCCAGCAGCCGCAACAACCGGGACAGGGACCACGAGCAGTACTTC. Complete variable domain (other parts from reference TRBV5-1 and TRBJ2-7): KAGVTQTPRYLIKTRGQQVTLSCSPISGHRSVSWYQQTPGQGLQFLFEYFSETQRNKGNFPGRFSGRQFSNSRSEMNVSTLELGDSALYLCASSRNNRDRDHEQYFGPGTRLTVT.